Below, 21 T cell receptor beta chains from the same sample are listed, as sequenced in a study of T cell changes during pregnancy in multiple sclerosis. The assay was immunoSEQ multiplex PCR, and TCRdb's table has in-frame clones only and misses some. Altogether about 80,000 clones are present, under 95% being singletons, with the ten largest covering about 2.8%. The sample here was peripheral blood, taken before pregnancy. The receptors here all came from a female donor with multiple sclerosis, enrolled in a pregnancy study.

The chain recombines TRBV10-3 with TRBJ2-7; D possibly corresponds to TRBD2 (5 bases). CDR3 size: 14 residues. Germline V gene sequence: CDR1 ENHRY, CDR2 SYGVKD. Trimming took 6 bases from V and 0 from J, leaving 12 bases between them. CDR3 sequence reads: CAIRKAASSYEQYF. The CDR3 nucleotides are TGTGCCATCAGAAAAGCGGCGAGCTCCTACGAGCAGTACTTC.

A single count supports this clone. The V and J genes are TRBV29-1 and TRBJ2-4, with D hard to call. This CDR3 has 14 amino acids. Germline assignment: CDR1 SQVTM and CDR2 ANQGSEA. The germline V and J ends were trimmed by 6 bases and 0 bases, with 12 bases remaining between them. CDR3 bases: TGCAGCGTCCGACAACAACTAGCCAAAAACATTCAGTACTTC. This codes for CSVRQQLAKNIQYF. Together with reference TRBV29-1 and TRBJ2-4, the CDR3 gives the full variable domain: SAVISQKPSRDICQRGTSLTIQCQVDSQVTMMFWYRQQPGQSLTLIATANQGSEATYESGFVIDKFPISRPNLTFSTLTVSNMSPEDSSIYLCSVRQQLAKNIQYFGAGTRLSVL.

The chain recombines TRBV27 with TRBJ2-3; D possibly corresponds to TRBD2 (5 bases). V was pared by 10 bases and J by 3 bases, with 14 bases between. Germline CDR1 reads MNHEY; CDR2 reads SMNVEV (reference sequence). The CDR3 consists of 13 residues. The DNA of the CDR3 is TGTGCCACCAGCTCTGCGGGTACAGATACGCAGTATTTT. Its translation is CATSSAGTDTQYF.

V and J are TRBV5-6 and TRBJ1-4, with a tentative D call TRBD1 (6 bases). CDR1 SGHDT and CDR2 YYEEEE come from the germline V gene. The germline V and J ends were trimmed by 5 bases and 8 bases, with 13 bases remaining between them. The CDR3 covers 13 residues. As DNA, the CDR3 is TGTGCCAGCAGTTGGACAGAAGGGGAAAAACTGTTTTTT. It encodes CASSWTEGEKLFF.

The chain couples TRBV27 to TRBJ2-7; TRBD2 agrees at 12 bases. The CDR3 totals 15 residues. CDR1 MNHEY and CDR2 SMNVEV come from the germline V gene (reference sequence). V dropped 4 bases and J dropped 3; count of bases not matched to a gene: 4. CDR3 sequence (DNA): TGTGCCAGCAGTTCCGGACTAGCGGGACTCTACGAGCAGTACTTC. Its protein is CASSSGLAGLYEQYF.

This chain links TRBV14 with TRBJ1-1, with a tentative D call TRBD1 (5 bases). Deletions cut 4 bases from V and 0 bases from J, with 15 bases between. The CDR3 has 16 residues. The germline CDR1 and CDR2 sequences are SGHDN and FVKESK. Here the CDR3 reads CASSPKTGTLNTEAFF. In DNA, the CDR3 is TGTGCCAGCAGCCCAAAGACCGGGACTTTGAACACTGAAGCTTTCTTT.

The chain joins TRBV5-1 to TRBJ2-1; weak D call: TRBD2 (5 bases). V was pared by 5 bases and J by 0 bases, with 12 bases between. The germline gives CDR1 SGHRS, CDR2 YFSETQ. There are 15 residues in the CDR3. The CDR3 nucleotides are TGCGCCAGCAGGGGCAGCGGAGGCTCCTACAATGAGCAGTTCTTC. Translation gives CASRGSGGSYNEQFF.

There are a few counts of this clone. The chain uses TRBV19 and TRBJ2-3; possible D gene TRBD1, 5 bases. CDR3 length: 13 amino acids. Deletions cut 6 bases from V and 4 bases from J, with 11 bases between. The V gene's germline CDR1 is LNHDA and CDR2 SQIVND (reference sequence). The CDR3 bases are TGTGCCAGTAGCCTAGGGGTTGCAGATACGCAGTATTTT. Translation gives CASSLGVADTQYF.

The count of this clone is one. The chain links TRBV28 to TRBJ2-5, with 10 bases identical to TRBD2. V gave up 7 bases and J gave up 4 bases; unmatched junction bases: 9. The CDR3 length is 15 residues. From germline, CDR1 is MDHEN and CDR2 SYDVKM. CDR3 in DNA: TGTGCCAGCACCCGGGACTTAGCGGGAGGAGAGACCCAGTACTTC. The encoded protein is CASTRDLAGGETQYF.

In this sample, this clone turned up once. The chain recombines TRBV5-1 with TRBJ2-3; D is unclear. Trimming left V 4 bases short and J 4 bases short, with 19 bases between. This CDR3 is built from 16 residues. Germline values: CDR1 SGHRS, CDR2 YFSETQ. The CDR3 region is CASSISSLSSSDTQYF. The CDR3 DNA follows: TGCGCCAGCAGCATCTCATCTTTGAGTTCATCAGATACGCAGTATTTT.

The DNA for the CDR3 is TGTGCCAGCAGGGCTGAAGCGGGAATATACGAGCAGTACTTC. Residues: CASRAEAGIYEQYF. V and J are TRBV27 and TRBJ2-7; the match to TRBD2 covers 7 bases. The germline gives CDR1 MNHEY, CDR2 SMNVEV (reference sequence). The CDR3 has 14 residues. J gave up 4 bases and V 6 bases, and 9 bases lay outside the gene matches.

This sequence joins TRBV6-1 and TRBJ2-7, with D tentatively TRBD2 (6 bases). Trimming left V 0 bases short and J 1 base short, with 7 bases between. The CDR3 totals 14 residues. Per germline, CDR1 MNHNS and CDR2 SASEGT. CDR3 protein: CASSEAEGSYEQYF. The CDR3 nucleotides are TGTGCCAGCAGTGAAGCGGAGGGGTCCTACGAGCAGTACTTC.

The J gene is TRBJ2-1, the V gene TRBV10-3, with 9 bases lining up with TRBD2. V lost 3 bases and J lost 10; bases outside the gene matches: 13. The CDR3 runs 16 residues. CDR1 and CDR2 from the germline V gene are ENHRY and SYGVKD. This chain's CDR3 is CAISDPGLAGVGEQFF. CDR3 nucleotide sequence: TGTGCCATCAGTGACCCGGGACTAGCAGGCGTTGGCGAGCAGTTCTTC.

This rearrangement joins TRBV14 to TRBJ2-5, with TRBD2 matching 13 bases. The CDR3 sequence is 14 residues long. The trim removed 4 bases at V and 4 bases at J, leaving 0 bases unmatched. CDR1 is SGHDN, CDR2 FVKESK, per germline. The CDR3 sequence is CASSRTSGGETQYF. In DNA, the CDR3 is TGTGCCAGCAGCCGGACTAGCGGGGGAGAGACCCAGTACTTC.

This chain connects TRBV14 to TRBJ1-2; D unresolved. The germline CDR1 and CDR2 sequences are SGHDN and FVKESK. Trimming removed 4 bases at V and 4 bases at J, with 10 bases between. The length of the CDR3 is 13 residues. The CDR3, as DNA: TGTGCCAGCAGCCGGGTGAGGCCCTATGGCTACACCTTC. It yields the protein CASSRVRPYGYTF.

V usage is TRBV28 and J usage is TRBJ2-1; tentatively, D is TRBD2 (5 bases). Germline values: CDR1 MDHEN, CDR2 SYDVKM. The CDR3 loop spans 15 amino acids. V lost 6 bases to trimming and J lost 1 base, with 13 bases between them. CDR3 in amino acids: CASRKGAFSYNEQFF. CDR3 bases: TGTGCCAGCAGAAAGGGAGCCTTTTCCTACAATGAGCAGTTCTTC.

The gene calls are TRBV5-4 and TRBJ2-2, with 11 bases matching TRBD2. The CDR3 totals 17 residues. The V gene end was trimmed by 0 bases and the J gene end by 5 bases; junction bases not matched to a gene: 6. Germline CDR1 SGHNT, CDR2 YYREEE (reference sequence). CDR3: CASSLGLAGGATGELFF. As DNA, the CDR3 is TGTGCCAGCAGCTTGGGGCTAGCGGGAGGCGCTACCGGGGAGCTGTTTTTT.

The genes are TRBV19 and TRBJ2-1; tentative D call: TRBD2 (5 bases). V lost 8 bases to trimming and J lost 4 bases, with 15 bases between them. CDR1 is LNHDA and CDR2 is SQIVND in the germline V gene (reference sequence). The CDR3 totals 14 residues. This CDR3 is CASESGSGYNEQFF. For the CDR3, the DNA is TGTGCCAGTGAGTCGGGGAGTGGTTACAATGAGCAGTTCTTC. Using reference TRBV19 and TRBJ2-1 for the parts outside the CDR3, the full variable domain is DGGITQSPKYLFRKEGQNVTLSCEQNLNHDAMYWYRQDPGQGLRLIYYSQIVNDFQKGDIAEGYSVSREKKESFPLTVTSAQKNPTAFYLCASESGSGYNEQFFGPGTRLTVL.

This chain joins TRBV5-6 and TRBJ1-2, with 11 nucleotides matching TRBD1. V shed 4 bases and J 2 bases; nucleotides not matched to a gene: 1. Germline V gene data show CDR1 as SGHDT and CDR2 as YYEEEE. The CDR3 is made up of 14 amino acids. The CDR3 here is CASSGDRGNYGYTF. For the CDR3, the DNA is TGTGCCAGCAGCGGGGACAGGGGGAACTATGGCTACACCTTC.

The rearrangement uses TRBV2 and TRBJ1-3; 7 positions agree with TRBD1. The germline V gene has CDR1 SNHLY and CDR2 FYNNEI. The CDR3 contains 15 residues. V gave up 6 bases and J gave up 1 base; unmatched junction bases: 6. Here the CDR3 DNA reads TGTGCCAGCAGGGATACAGGGGTTTCTGGAAACACCATATATTTT. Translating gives CASRDTGVSGNTIYF. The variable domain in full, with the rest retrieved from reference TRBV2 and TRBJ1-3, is EPEVTQTPSHQVTQMGQEVILRCVPISNHLYFYWYRQILGQKVEFLVSFYNNEISEKSEIFDDQFSVERPDGSNFTLKIRSTKLEDSAMYFCASRDTGVSGNTIYFGEGSWLTVV.

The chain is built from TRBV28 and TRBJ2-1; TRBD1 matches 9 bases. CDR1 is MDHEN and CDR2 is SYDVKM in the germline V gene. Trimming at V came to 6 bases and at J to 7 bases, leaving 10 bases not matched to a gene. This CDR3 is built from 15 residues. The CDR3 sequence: CASRTPGQGRNEQFF. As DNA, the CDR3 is TGTGCCAGCAGGACGCCGGGACAGGGACGGAATGAGCAGTTCTTC.